The 31 T cell receptor beta chains in this list originate from one sample, sequenced in a study of T cell changes during pregnancy in multiple sclerosis. TCRdb's copy holds only in-frame clones and misses some; the assay was immunoSEQ multiplex PCR. The data show tens of thousands of clones, 90% to 95% seen once. Sequenced here: peripheral blood, sampled in the third trimester of pregnancy. All receptors come from a female donor with multiple sclerosis, enrolled in a pregnancy study.

V is TRBV5-4 and J is TRBJ2-2; 9 bases match TRBD2. The V gene end was trimmed by 4 bases and the J gene end by 7 bases; junction bases not matched to a gene: 5. In germline, CDR1 is SGHNT, CDR2 YYREEE (reference sequence). The CDR3 has 14 residues. CDR3 coding DNA: TGTGCCAGCAGCCGCGGGGGGGGCGGCGGGGAGCTGTTTTTT. It codes for CASSRGGGGGELFF. Full variable domain (missing parts from reference TRBV5-4 and TRBJ2-2): ETGVTQSPTHLIKTRGQQVTLRCSSQSGHNTVSWYQQALGQGPQFIFQYYREEENGRGNFPPRFSGLQFPNYSSELNVNALELDDSALYLCASSRGGGGGELFFGEGSRLTVL.

This chain connects TRBV5-1 to TRBJ2-5; D gene unclear. Germline CDR1 and CDR2: SGHRS and YFSETQ. There are 11 residues in the CDR3. The ends were cut back, 4 bases at V and 2 bases at J, with 3 bases in the middle. The CDR3 DNA reads as TGCGCCAGCAGCCAACAAGAGACCCAGTACTTC. Encoded protein: CASSQQETQYF.

The CDR3 nucleotides are TGTGCCAGCAGCGACCTAGCGGGTGGGTCCAAAAACATTCAGTACTTC. This codes for CASSDLAGGSKNIQYF. V is TRBV13 and J is TRBJ2-4, with 8 bases that match TRBD2. Germline V lookup: CDR1 PRHDT, CDR2 FYEKMQ (reference sequence). Losses at the gene ends were 5 bases for V and 2 bases for J; bases not matched to a gene: 8. This CDR3 comprises 16 residues.

The chain joins TRBV14 to TRBJ2-7, with TRBD2 identical over 10 bases. The germline V gene has CDR1 SGHDN and CDR2 FVKESK. The CDR3 loop spans 17 amino acids. J was trimmed by 7 bases and V by 4 bases; bases with no gene match: 16. The CDR3 region is CASSPHMGPSGSTEQYF. CDR3 in DNA: TGTGCCAGCAGCCCGCACATGGGGCCTAGCGGGAGCACTGAGCAGTACTTC.

The CDR3 coding sequence is TGCAGCGTGGAGCCTAACACAGATACGCAGTATTTT. It encodes CSVEPNTDTQYF. The chain has TRBV29-1 and TRBJ2-3; no reliable D call. The germline V and J ends were trimmed by 6 bases and 2 bases, with 9 bases remaining between them. The CDR3 sequence is 12 residues long. Germline CDR1 SQVTM, CDR2 ANQGSEA.

In its sample, this clone was seen once. The CDR3 nucleotides are TGTGCTAGTGCTCGCTGGGGGGGGGTTAGCACAGATACGCAGTATTTT. This translates into CASARWGGVSTDTQYF. V and J are TRBV12-5 and TRBJ2-3; TRBD2 matches at 7 bases. The V gene end was trimmed by 7 bases and the J gene end by 0 bases; junction bases not matched to a gene: 10. CDR1 and CDR2 from the germline V gene are LGHNT and FRNRAP. This CDR3 has 16 residues. The full variable domain, rest sourced from reference TRBV12-5 and TRBJ2-3, is DARVTQTPRHKVTEMGQEVTMRCQPILGHNTVFWYRQTMMQGLELLAYFRNRAPLDDSGMPKDRFSAEMPDATLATLKIQPSEPRDSAVYFCASARWGGVSTDTQYFGPGTRLTVL.

The V and J genes are TRBV7-9 and TRBJ2-3; 9 bases are a match to TRBD2. J gave up 2 bases and V 2 bases, and 5 bases lay outside the gene matches. CDR1 SEHNR and CDR2 FQNEAQ come from the germline V gene (reference sequence). The CDR3 loop spans 16 amino acids. The CDR3 region is CASSLRGGRATDTQYF. CDR3 DNA: TGTGCCAGCAGCTTAAGGGGCGGGAGGGCCACAGATACGCAGTATTTT.

This clone was counted a single time. This chain connects TRBV27 to TRBJ1-5; D gene unclear. CDR3 length: 13 amino acids. Germline V CDR1 and CDR2: MNHEY, SMNVEV (reference sequence). Trimming stripped 8 bases from V and 5 bases from J, with 13 bases between. The CDR3 spells CASSTGADQPQHF. The CDR3 nucleotides read TGTGCCAGCTCGACTGGAGCGGATCAGCCCCAGCATTTT.

The rearrangement uses TRBV19 and TRBJ2-7; 8 bases fit TRBD2. V lost 10 bases, J lost 0 bases, and 8 bases stayed unmatched. The CDR3 runs to 14 residues. Germline CDR1 LNHDA, CDR2 SQIVND (reference sequence). The CDR3 DNA is TGTGCCACCGCTGTCGGGACTAGCTCCTACGAGCAGTACTTC. Amino acid sequence: CATAVGTSSYEQYF.

V and J are TRBV7-6 and TRBJ2-3; TRBD2 is a possible D gene (5 bases). Germline V gives CDR1 SGHVS, CDR2 FNYEAQ. V lost 1 base, J lost 6 bases, and 20 bases lay in between. This CDR3 is built from 17 residues. The CDR3 is CASSLGVKPSDSDTQYF. The CDR3 region has the DNA TGTGCCAGCAGCTTAGGGGTGAAGCCCTCGGACTCGGATACGCAGTATTTT. Together with reference TRBV7-6 and TRBJ2-3, the CDR3 gives the full variable domain: GAGVSQSPRYKVTKRGQDVALRCDPISGHVSLYWYRQALGQGPEFLTYFNYEAQQDKSGLPNDRFSAERPEGSISTLTIQRTEQRDSAMYRCASSLGVKPSDSDTQYFGPGTRLTVL.

The chain uses TRBV5-4 and TRBJ2-5; D perhaps matches TRBD2 (5 bases). The CDR3 sequence is 13 residues long. The V end was cut by 4 bases, the J end by 8 bases, with 15 bases between. The V gene's germline CDR1 is SGHNT and CDR2 YYREEE (reference sequence). The CDR3 sequence is CASSPWDAGTQYF. For the CDR3, the DNA is TGTGCCAGCAGCCCCTGGGATGCGGGTACCCAGTACTTC.

The rearrangement joins TRBV7-9 to TRBJ2-3, with a possible D match to TRBD2 (6 bases). CDR3 size: 16 residues. The V and J ends lost 3 bases and 0 bases respectively, with 13 bases between them. The germline V gene has CDR1 SEHNR and CDR2 FQNEAQ (reference sequence). The CDR3 coding sequence is TGTGCCAGCAGCTTGCAGACTAGTTCTAGCACAGATACGCAGTATTTT. This translates into CASSLQTSSSTDTQYF.

The V and J genes are TRBV7-6 and TRBJ2-2, with a possible D match to TRBD1 (6 bases). The CDR3 extends over 14 amino acids. V was pared by 7 bases and J by 5 bases, with 14 bases between. Germline assignment: CDR1 SGHVS and CDR2 FNYEAQ. CDR3: CASTRGSLTGELFF. For the CDR3, the DNA is TGTGCCAGCACCAGGGGAAGTTTGACCGGGGAGCTGTTTTTT.

The chain links TRBV19 to TRBJ1-5; D is uncertain. This CDR3 has 15 residues. Looked up from germline, CDR1 is LNHDA and CDR2 is SQIVND (reference sequence). Deletions cut 0 bases from V and 3 bases from J, with 9 bases between. The chain's CDR3 is CASSIDGVLNQPQHF. For the CDR3, the DNA is TGTGCCAGTAGTATAGACGGAGTTCTCAATCAGCCCCAGCATTTT.

V gene TRBV12-2 combines with J gene TRBJ2-5; the table's D call of TRBD2 was not tested on the DNA. TRBV12-2 is flagged as a pseudogene. This CDR3 spans 16 amino acids. The CDR3 region is CASRPHGRDPQETQYF. CDR3 DNA sequence: TGTGCAAGTCGCCCGCACGGGAGAGATCCCCAAGAGACCCAGTACTTC.

The chain employs TRBV18 and TRBJ1-1; possibly TRBD1 for D (5 bases). CDR1 is KGHSH, CDR2 LQKENI, per germline. V lost 1 base and J lost 3, with 9 bases in between. This CDR3 is 14 amino acids long. The CDR3 DNA reads TGTGCCAGCTCACCACGGGGAGGGGACACTGAAGCTTTCTTT. The encoded protein is CASSPRGGDTEAFF. The complete variable domain, with remaining parts taken from reference TRBV18 and TRBJ1-1, reads NAGVMQNPRHLVRRRGQEARLRCSPMKGHSHVYWYRQLPEEGLKFMVYLQKENIIDESGMPKERFSAEFPKEGPSILRIQQVVRGDSAAYFCASSPRGGDTEAFFGQGTRLTVV.

The chain couples TRBV29-1 to TRBJ1-4, with D possibly TRBD1 on 6 matching bases. V was cut by 7 bases and J by 8 bases, with 11 bases left in between. CDR1 is SQVTM and CDR2 is ANQGSEA in the germline V gene. There are 11 residues in the CDR3. CDR3 sequence (DNA): TGCAGCGCCAGCAGGGGAGAAAAACTGTTTTTT. Its protein is CSASRGEKLFF.

This clone showed up just once. The genes are TRBV7-8 and TRBJ2-1; D ambiguous. Per germline, CDR1 SGHVS and CDR2 FQNEAQ. The CDR3 runs to 17 residues. The germline V and J ends were trimmed by 4 bases and 6 bases, with 22 bases remaining between them. This CDR3 reads CASSSEIFNFPGNEQFF. CDR3 DNA sequence: TGTGCCAGCAGCTCCGAAATCTTTAACTTCCCCGGCAATGAGCAGTTCTTC.

The V gene is TRBV14, the J gene TRBJ1-3; possible D gene TRBD1, 5 bases. This CDR3 comprises 16 residues. Deletions cut 1 base from V and 0 bases from J, with 10 bases between. Germline CDR1 SGHDN, CDR2 FVKESK. The CDR3, as DNA: TGTGCCAGCAGCCAAGTTCGACAGATCTCTGGAAACACCATATATTTT. As protein: CASSQVRQISGNTIYF.

The J gene is TRBJ1-6, the V gene TRBV13, with D unclear. This CDR3 comprises 15 residues. Trimming left V 3 bases short and J 3 bases short, with 9 bases between. The germline V gene encodes CDR1 PRHDT and CDR2 FYEKMQ (reference sequence). The CDR3 here is CASSLRTVYNSPLHF. The CDR3 region has the DNA TGTGCCAGCAGCTTGAGAACAGTCTATAATTCACCCCTCCACTTT.

The gene calls are TRBV19 and TRBJ1-2; the D gene is possibly TRBD1 (5 bases). Germline values: CDR1 LNHDA, CDR2 SQIVND (reference sequence). The V gene lost 3 bases and the J gene lost 1 base, with 9 bases spanning the gap. The CDR3 is 14 residues long. In DNA form, the CDR3 reads TGTGCCAGTAGTATGTCGGGGGGTAACTATGGCTACACCTTC. Translation: CASSMSGGNYGYTF.

CDR3: CASSFLGRYGYTF. The DNA for the CDR3 is TGTGCCAGCAGTTTCTTGGGGCGCTATGGCTACACCTTC. The J gene is TRBJ1-2, the V gene TRBV28, with TRBD1 as a possible D gene (5 bases). The length of the CDR3 is 13 residues. The germline V gene encodes CDR1 MDHEN and CDR2 SYDVKM. Deletions cut 3 bases from V and 4 bases from J, with 9 bases between.

The chain couples TRBV11-3 to TRBJ2-3; TRBD2 agrees at 14 bases. The CDR3 totals 15 residues. Per germline, CDR1 SGHNT and CDR2 YENEEA. The J segment lost 6 bases and the V segment lost 4 bases, leaving 3 bases of the junction unmatched. In DNA form, the CDR3 reads TGTGCCAGCAGCTCCCGGACTAGCGGGGGGGATACGCAGTATTTT. It codes for CASSSRTSGGDTQYF.

The J gene is TRBJ2-2, the V gene TRBV6-1; the match to TRBD1 covers 8 bases. Unmatched junction bases numbered 4, after V lost 6 bases and J lost 1 base. The CDR3 consists of 15 residues. Per the germline V gene, CDR1 is MNHNS and CDR2 is SASEGT. Here the CDR3 reads CASRDRDKNTGELFF. CDR3 nucleotide sequence: TGTGCCAGCAGGGACAGGGACAAGAACACCGGGGAGCTGTTTTTT.

The chain couples TRBV28 to TRBJ2-7; 13 bases fit TRBD2. J lost 3 bases, V lost 3 bases, and 5 bases had no gene match. The CDR3 consists of 16 residues. Germline lookup yields CDR1 MDHEN and CDR2 SYDVKM. Here the CDR3 DNA reads TGTGCCAGCAGTTTCGGTACTAGCGGGAGGGTCTACGAGCAGTACTTC. This encodes CASSFGTSGRVYEQYF.

This rearrangement joins TRBV30 to TRBJ1-3; 9 bases align to TRBD1. The CDR3 sequence is 16 residues long. Losses at the gene ends were 0 bases for V and 1 base for J; bases not matched to a gene: 4. The V gene's germline CDR1 is GTSNPN and CDR2 SVGIG (reference sequence). The CDR3 reads CAWSVRTGVSGNTIYF. The CDR3, as DNA: TGTGCCTGGAGTGTACGGACAGGGGTATCTGGAAACACCATATATTTT.

The J gene is TRBJ2-5, the V gene TRBV21-1; the D segment call TRBD2 is taken from the table without a DNA check. TRBV21-1 is recorded as a pseudogene. The CDR3 loop spans 16 amino acids. CDR3: CASSKAKKTRGETQYF. In nucleotides, the CDR3 is TGTGCCAGCAGCAAAGCGAAGAAGACTCGGGGGGAGACCCAGTACTTC.

The chain links TRBV28 to TRBJ1-4; D possibly corresponds to TRBD1 (6 bases). The CDR3 loop spans 15 amino acids. Germline assignment: CDR1 MDHEN and CDR2 SYDVKM. Trimming pared 4 bases from V and 0 bases from J, leaving 9 bases between. CDR3 sequence (DNA): TGTGCCAGCAGTTCCCACAGGGCAACTAATGAAAAACTGTTTTTT. This translates into CASSSHRATNEKLFF.

This sequence joins TRBV14 and TRBJ2-2, with D unclear. The CDR3 length is 13 residues. CDR1 is SGHDN, CDR2 FVKESK, per germline. The V end lost 1 base, the J end lost 5 bases, and 5 bases lay between the germline ends. CDR3 DNA sequence: TGTGCCAGCAGCCAAGTTGAGACCGGGGAGCTGTTTTTT. Encoded protein: CASSQVETGELFF.

The gene calls are TRBV6-1 and TRBJ1-4; D might be TRBD1 (5 bases). CDR3 length equals 19 residues. V lost 4 bases to trimming and J lost 2 bases, with 23 bases between them. Germline loops: CDR1 MNHNS, CDR2 SASEGT. The CDR3 region is CASSARAGPKVLTNEKLFF. The DNA of the CDR3 is TGTGCCAGCAGTGCCCGGGCGGGGCCCAAAGTGCTCACTAATGAAAAACTGTTTTTT.

The rearrangement links TRBV11-2 to TRBJ1-1; no clear D. The V gene lost 1 base and the J gene lost 11 bases, with 11 bases spanning the gap. The CDR3 extends over 12 amino acids. Germline assignment: CDR1 SGHAT and CDR2 FQNNGV. CDR3 region: CASSLAPGFAFF. CDR3 bases: TGTGCCAGCAGCTTAGCGCCGGGGTTCGCTTTCTTT.